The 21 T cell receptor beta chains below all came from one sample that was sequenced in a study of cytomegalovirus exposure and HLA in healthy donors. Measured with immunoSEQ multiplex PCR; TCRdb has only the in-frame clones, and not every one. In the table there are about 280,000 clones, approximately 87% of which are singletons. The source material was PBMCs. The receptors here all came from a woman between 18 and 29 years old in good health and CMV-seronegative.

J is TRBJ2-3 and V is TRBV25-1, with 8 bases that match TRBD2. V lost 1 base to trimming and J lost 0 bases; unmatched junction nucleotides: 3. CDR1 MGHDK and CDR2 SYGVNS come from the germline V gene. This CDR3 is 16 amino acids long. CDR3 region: CASSESRLASTDTQYF. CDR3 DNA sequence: TGTGCCAGCAGTGAATCCCGACTAGCGAGCACAGATACGCAGTATTTT. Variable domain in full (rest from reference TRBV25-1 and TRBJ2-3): EADIYQTPRYLVIGTGKKITLECSQTMGHDKMYWYQQDPGMELHLIHYSYGVNSTEKGDLSSESTVSRIRTEHFPLTLESARPSHTSQYLCASSESRLASTDTQYFGPGTRLTVL.

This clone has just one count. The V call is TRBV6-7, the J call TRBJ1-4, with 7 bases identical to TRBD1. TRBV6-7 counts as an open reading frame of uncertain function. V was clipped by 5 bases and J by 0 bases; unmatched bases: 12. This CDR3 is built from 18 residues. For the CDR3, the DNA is TGTGCCAGCAGTGCCAACGGGACAGCTAAGACAACTAATGAAAAACTGTTTTTT. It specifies CASSANGTAKTTNEKLFF.

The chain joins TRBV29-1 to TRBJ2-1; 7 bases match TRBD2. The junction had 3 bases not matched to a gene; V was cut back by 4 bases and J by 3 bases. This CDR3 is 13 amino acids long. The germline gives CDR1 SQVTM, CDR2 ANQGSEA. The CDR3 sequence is CSVVTSVYNEQFF. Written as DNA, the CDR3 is TGCAGCGTTGTAACTAGCGTCTACAATGAGCAGTTCTTC.

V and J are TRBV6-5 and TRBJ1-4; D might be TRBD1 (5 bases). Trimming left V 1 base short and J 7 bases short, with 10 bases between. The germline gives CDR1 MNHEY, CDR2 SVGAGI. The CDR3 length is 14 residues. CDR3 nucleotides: TGTGCCAGCAGTTACTTTCAGGGTCGTGAAAAACTGTTTTTT. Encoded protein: CASSYFQGREKLFF.

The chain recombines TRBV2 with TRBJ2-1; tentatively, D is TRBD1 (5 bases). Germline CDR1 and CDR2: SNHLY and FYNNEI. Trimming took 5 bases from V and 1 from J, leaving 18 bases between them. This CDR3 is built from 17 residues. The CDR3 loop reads CASSRTGAERSYNEQFF. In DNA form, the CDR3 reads TGTGCCAGCAGTCGAACTGGGGCCGAGAGGTCCTACAATGAGCAGTTCTTC.

CDR3 region: CASSLVLGGDSPLHF. DNA for the CDR3: TGCGCCAGCAGCTTGGTTTTGGGAGGAGATTCACCCCTCCACTTT. The rearrangement uses TRBV5-1 and TRBJ1-6; D unclear. The CDR3 contains 15 residues. Trimming removed 0 bases from V and 8 bases from J, with 12 bases in between. CDR1 and CDR2 (germline): SGHRS, YFSETQ.

CDR3 sequence reads: CASSLLAGGVDTQYF. The CDR3 region has the DNA TGTGCCAGCAGCTTATTAGCGGGAGGGGTCGATACGCAGTATTTT. This chain uses TRBV11-2 with TRBJ2-3; TRBD2 agrees at 11 bases. Germline-derived CDR1 and CDR2 are SGHAT and FQNNGV. CDR3 length equals 15 residues. Germline trimming cut 2 bases from V and 6 bases from J; bases unmatched to any gene: 4.

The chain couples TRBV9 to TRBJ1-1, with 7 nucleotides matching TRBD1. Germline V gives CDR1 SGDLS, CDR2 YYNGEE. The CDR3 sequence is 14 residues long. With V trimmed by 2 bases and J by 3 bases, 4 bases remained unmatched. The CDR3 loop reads CASSVRGVDTEAFF. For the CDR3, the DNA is TGTGCCAGCAGCGTCAGGGGGGTGGACACTGAAGCTTTCTTT.

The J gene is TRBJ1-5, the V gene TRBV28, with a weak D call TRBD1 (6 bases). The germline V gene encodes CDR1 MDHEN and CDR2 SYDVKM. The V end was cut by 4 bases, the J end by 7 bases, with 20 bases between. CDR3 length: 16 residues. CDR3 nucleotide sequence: TGTGCCAGCAGTTACAGGGCTTGGGGGCCGGAGCAGCCCCAGCATTTT. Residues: CASSYRAWGPEQPQHF.

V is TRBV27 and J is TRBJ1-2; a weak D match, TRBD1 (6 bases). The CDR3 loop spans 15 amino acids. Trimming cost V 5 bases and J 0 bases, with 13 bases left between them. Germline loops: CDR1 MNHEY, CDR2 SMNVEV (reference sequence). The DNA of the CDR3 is TGTGCCAGCAGTGCGCAGGGGAAAGCTAACTATGGCTACACCTTC. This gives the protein CASSAQGKANYGYTF.

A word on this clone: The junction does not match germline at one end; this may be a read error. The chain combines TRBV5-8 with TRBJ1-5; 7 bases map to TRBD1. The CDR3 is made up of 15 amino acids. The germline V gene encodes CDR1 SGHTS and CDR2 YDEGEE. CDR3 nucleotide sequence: TGTGCCAGCAGCAGATGGGACAGATCAAATCGGCCCCAGCATTTT. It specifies CASSRWDRSNRPQHF.

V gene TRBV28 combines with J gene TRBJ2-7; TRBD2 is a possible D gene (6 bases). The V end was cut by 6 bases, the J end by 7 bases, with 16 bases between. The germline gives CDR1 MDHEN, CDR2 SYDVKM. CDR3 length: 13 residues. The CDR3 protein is CASSPAGTREQYF. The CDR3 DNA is TGTGCCAGCAGCCCGGCAGGGACTCGGGAGCAGTACTTC.

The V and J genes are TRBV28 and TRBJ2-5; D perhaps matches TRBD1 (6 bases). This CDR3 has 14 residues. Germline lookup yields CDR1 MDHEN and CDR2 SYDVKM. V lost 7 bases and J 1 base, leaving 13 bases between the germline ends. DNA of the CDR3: TGTGCCAGCACCGGACGGACAGCCCAAGAGACCCAGTACTTC. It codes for CASTGRTAQETQYF.

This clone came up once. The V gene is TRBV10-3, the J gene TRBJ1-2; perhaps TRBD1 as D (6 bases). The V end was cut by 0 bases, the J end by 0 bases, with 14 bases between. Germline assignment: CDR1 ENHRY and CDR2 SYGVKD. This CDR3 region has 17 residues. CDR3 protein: CAISESPTGQANYGYTF. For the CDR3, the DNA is TGTGCCATCAGTGAGTCCCCCACGGGACAAGCTAACTATGGCTACACCTTC.

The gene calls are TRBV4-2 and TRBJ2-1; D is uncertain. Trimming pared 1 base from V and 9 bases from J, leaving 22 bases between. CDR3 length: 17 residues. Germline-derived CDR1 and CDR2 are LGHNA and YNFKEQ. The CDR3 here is CASSQVPTSGPYGEQFF. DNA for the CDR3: TGTGCCAGCAGCCAAGTCCCAACGTCGGGTCCTTACGGTGAGCAGTTCTTC.

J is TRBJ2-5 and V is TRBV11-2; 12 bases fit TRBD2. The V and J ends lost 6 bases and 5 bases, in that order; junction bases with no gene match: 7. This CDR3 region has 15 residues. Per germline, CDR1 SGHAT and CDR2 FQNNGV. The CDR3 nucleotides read TGTGCCAGCAGACGACTAGCGGGAGTTTACGAGACCCAGTACTTC. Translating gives CASRRLAGVYETQYF.

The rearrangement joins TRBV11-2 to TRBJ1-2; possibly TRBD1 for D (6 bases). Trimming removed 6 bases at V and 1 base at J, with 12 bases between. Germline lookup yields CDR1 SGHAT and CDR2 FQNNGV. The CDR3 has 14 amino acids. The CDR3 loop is CASSYPGVNYGYTF. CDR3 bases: TGTGCCAGCAGTTATCCAGGGGTTAACTATGGCTACACCTTC.

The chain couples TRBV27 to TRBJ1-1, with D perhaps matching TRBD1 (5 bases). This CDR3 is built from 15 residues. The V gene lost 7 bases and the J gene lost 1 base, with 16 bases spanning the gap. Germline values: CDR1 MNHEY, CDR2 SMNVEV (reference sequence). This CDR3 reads CASTYSLGGNTEAFF. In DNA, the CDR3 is TGTGCCAGCACCTACTCCTTGGGGGGGAACACTGAAGCTTTCTTT.

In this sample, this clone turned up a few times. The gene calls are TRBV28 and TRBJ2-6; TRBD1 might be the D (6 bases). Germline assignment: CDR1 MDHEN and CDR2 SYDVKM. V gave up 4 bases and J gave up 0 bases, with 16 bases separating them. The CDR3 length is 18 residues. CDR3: CASSSTTGTYSGANVLTF. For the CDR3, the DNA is TGTGCCAGCAGTTCGACGACAGGTACCTACTCTGGGGCCAACGTCCTGACTTTC.

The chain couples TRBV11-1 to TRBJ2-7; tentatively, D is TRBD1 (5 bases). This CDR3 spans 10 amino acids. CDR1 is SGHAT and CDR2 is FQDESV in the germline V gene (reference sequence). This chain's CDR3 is CRGGTYEQYF. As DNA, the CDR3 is TGTAGGGGCGGAACCTACGAGCAGTACTTC.

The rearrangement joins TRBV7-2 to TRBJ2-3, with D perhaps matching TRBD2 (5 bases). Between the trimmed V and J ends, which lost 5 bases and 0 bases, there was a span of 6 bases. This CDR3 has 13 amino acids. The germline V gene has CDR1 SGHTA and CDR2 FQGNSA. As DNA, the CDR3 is TGTGCCAGCAGCCCGGGGAGCACAGATACGCAGTATTTT. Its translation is CASSPGSTDTQYF. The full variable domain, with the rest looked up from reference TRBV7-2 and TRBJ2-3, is GAGVSQSPSNKVTEKGKDVELRCDPISGHTALYWYRQSLGQGLEFLIYFQGNSAPDKSGLPSDRFSAERTGGSVSTLTIQRTQQEDSAVYLCASSPGSTDTQYFGPGTRLTVL.